The source of this TCR beta chain is a study of long-term antiretroviral therapy in people with HIV. Whole-study context: The earliest specimens came about a decade ahead of the 2015 immediate-ART recommendation.

None of the participants with HIV were treated outside the United States. The run of the v3.0 immunoSEQ assay was at survey level. The protocol was immunoSEQ multiplex PCR, while the TCRdb copy is restricted to in-frame clones and leaves out a portion. Of some 40,000 clones listed, 85% to 95% are singletons. Per germline, CDR1 LGHNA and CDR2 YNFKEQ. This CDR3 has 15 amino acids. V was clipped by 1 base and J by 2 bases; unmatched bases: 1. In regard to this clone: What it recognizes is unknown.

Findings and caveats of the study: Relative to control repertoires, HIV repertoires exhibited narrower CDR3 length ranges.

This chain links TRBV4-2 with TRBJ2-3; 9 bases agree with TRBD1. This TCR was sampled from a man younger than 45 with HIV. The source material was unsorted PBMCs, sampled 9 to 9.5 years after starting antiretroviral therapy. Written as DNA, the CDR3 is TGTGCCAGCAGCCAAGGGGACAGGGTCACAGATACGCAGTATTTT. Protein sequence: CASSQGDRVTDTQYF.